This T cell receptor beta chain was obtained from a study of cytomegalovirus exposure and HLA in healthy donors (dated by TCRdb to about 2017). For context, the study as a whole: According to an earlier analysis of 550 to 700 of the donors, 150 million to 200 million T cells yielded 90 million to 140 million unique TCR beta sequences and about 280 Gb of sequence data. About 280 gigabases of sequencing data and tens of millions of unique TCR sequences made up an early release that covered about 640 HLA-typed donors. Of the roughly 390 genotyped donors, around 81% fell in the genetic ancestry cluster associated with self-reported Caucasian donors. The study aimed to test whether cataloging public T cell receptors could reveal signatures of past pathogen exposure. Using immunosequencing, the study profiled T cell repertoires from about 650 subjects and related those repertoires to cytomegalovirus serostatus. Besides the first cohort of around 670 subjects, a separate validation cohort made up of over 100 different subjects was used. The study combined high-throughput TCR immunosequencing, statistical association of individual TCRs with disease status, and machine learning to predict cytomegalovirus infection status. A later analysis re-analyzed previously published TCR beta repertoires from 660 or so donors and added high-resolution HLA genotyping to study TCR occurrence patterns. Rather than using new phenotypic data, the later analysis identified candidate immune exposures from TCR beta sequences and from how often those sequences occurred across donors. To decide whether each TCR beta V gene segment behaved as functional or pseudogenic, an earlier analysis of fewer than 750 of the donors relied on high-throughput TCR beta sequencing. Donor age, sex, ethnicity and CMV serostatus were collected together with the repertoire data. A later genetic analysis took genome-wide SNP genotypes for about 55% of the 666 donors and used that subset as a discovery cohort. Every discovery cohort repertoire had been produced on one sequencing platform. Both class I and class II loci were covered by HLA typing, at four-digit resolution. Typing coverage varied by locus: roughly 620-640 donors for A, B, C, DRB1 and DQB1; around 560 for DQA1; 606 for DPA1; some 470 for DPB1. A handful of DR-DQ haplotypes were handled as single units for association and clustering because linkage in the cohort was strong. Among under 450 genotyped donors of the cohort, an average of around 240,000 unique TCR beta nucleotide sequences were sequenced per donor, roughly 20% of them non-productive. The paper's findings and limits, for the study overall: Because HLA typing was missing for some donors at each locus, association tests included only the typed subset. Immune exposure information for the cohort was limited to CMV serostatus. In a later analysis, HLA-associated TCR beta chains showed more clonal expansion and lower generation probabilities than non-associated chains that were equally common. The classifier was reported to diagnose cytomegalovirus status with high specificity and sensitivity in both the original cohort and the validation cohort. A group of highly shared sequence variants was considered likely to be a technical artifact of the sequencing pipeline. The study gave a list of under 200 TCR beta chains associated with cytomegalovirus. Most TCR sequences were seen in very few donors, while some public TCRs were found in many individuals. The authors suggested that the approach could potentially be generalized to other disease states and immunological phenotypes. In a later analysis, some 18,000 TCR beta sequences were associated with specific HLA alleles at a false discovery rate of 0.05. In a later analysis, TCR association rates were found to vary across HLA loci, with the most associated TCRs seen for DRB1 alleles and the fewest for HLA-C alleles. Several of the top co-occurrence clusters appeared to be linked to parvovirus B19, influenza, CMV and Epstein-Barr virus, according to a later analysis. When HLA alleles, especially DR and DQ, strongly co-occurred, attributing TCR associations to individual alleles was difficult. Compared with the approximately 670-donor mean, donors in an Asian-associated ancestry cluster had fewer N-insertions in productive TCRs, according to a later genetic analysis. Correlated functional status among segregating V segments might reflect linkage disequilibrium, but an unknown experimental factor could not be ruled out. Because the 87-base-pair reads could not distinguish some IMGT-functional V segments, including TRBV6-2 and TRBV6-3, those segments were excluded. An earlier analysis of approximately 500 of the donors showed that most TCR beta V segments appeared in productive rearrangements either about 87% or about 30% of the time, which broadly matched IMGT annotations. Roughly uniform sequencing depth across donors was assumed in presence/absence analyses, although this assumption may not hold. In a later genetic analysis, a missense DCLRE1C variant was associated with V-gene and J-gene trimming of TCR beta chains, and the association was replicated in an independent cohort. A further reported finding was that TCR beta sequences accurately predicted the HLA-A and HLA-B alleles for most subjects in the first cohort. A later analysis found that most CMV-associated TCR beta chains appeared HLA-restricted, with HLA associations seemingly driven largely by CMV exposure. Because counts were too low, approximately 15 rarely observed V segments, including chromosome 9 orphons, were excluded from the earlier analysis of around 640 of the donors. This cohort had only TCR beta chains sequenced, and the lack of alpha or paired-chain data limited which features could be detected. In vitro tests confirmed that a few of the cytomegalovirus-associated TCR beta chains recognize cytomegalovirus antigens.

The CDR3 sequence holds 16 residues, the cysteine and phenylalanine included. Of all the DNA, just the CDR3 is kept, 48 bases in frame from base 1. CDR1 is given as MGHRA and CDR2 as YSYEKL, both from the germline V gene. V and J lose 1 base and 5 bases, and a span of 15 bases separates them. About this clone itself: It has no known antigen specificity. Base qualities were left out, and no much larger clone turns up one base away.

To prepare the library, the immunoSEQ multiplex PCR assay was applied. A mixture of 60 forward primers for TCR Vbeta segments and 13 reverse primers for TCR Jbeta segments was used in the multiplex PCR. The CDR3 region of rearranged TCR beta genes was amplified from genomic DNA with a multiplex PCR assay. The Illumina HiSeq System was used to sequence the amplified TCR beta libraries as 87-base-pair reads. The study's own analysis went as follows. A later analysis counted about 80 million unique TCR beta chains across the 690 or so repertoires, and approximately 11 million of these chains were shared by at least two donors. Raw reads were error-corrected and collapsed into unique sequences with a nearest-neighbor algorithm that merged closely related sequences to remove PCR and sequencing errors. Alignment of CDR3 sequences to IMGT reference sequences was used to assign V, D and J gene segments. For a sequence to be retained, at least a six-nucleotide match to both a V gene segment and a J gene segment was required. A rearrangement was called productive if the CDR3 had no stop codons and remained in frame with V and J, and every other rearrangement was called non-productive. CDR3 was defined according to IMGT convention as the region running from the second conserved V-encoded cysteine to the conserved J-encoded phenylalanine. In an earlier analysis of around 600 of the donors, sequences lacking an unambiguous match to a single V gene segment were excluded. In an earlier analysis of 450 to 700 of the donors, V segments were called functional above 56.7% productive rearrangements and were called segregating when the between-donor standard deviation exceeded 5%. A statistical classification framework was developed to diagnose cytomegalovirus status using the catalog of TCR beta chain sequences. In a later analysis, V and J genes were assigned by comparing TCR nucleotide sequences against IMGT/GENE-DB human TR gene sequences. Using the TCRdist pipeline, a later analysis assigned CDR3 sequences along with most-parsimonious VDJ recombination scenarios. In a later analysis, each TCR beta chain was defined by its CDR3 amino acid sequence together with its V-gene family, and reads without a unique V-gene family were excluded. To address suspected cross-contamination and a sequencing artifact, a later analysis removed roughly 640 highly shared, low-generation-probability nucleotide sequences. A later analysis calculated a clonal expansion index for each public chain from normalized within-repertoire ranks of inferred template counts. In a later analysis, generation probabilities were computed with a VDJ recombination model fitted to out-of-frame rearrangements, and the resulting probabilities were checked against IGoR. In a later analysis, hypergeometric tests were used to score TCR-TCR, TCR-HLA and TCR-CMV co-occurrence, with a repertoire-size bias correction applied to TCR pairs. A later analysis estimated false discovery rates by permuting HLA or CMV assignments 20 times. In a later analysis, co-occurring TCRs were grouped using DBSCAN, and TCRdist sequence similarity was added for clustering within HLA-allele-positive subsets. For co-occurrence clustering, repertoires with fewer than 30,000 or more than 120,000 public chains were excluded, along with five repertoires with anomalous nucleotide sharing. This is the immuneACCESS table as TCRdb keeps it, with only in-frame sequences that have V and J called. A part of the clones is gone; compared with another copy, unresolved V genes explain less than half, and the rest is unexplained. V and J calls and clone size follow that table, whereas D and trimming were derived from the DNA. The sample contains about 100,000 clones, 70% of them found a single time. The ten largest clones add up to roughly 11% of the sample.

In total, 500 to 700 healthy bone marrow donors made up the cohort. Cohort members were all nominally healthy when sampled, although unrecorded immune exposures were likely present. The donor was CMV seropositive and was included in the group of 250 to 350 seropositive cohort members. A peripheral blood sample was collected from each donor, and TCR beta sequencing was performed on peripheral blood mononuclear cells. Genomic DNA was extracted from the blood cell samples with the Qiagen DNeasy Blood Extraction Kit. What was sequenced was PBMCs. This TCR was recovered from a man aged 40-49 years in good health and CMV-seropositive. The chain couples TRBV4-1 to TRBJ1-5; possibly the D gene is TRBD1, per 6 matching bases. The CDR3 here reads CASSQVQGLGDQPQHF. The DNA reads TGCGCCAGCAGCCAAGTTCAGGGGTTGGGCGATCAGCCCCAGCATTTT.